The 10 T cell receptor beta chains listed next were all sequenced from one sample in a study of CD4 T cells in relation to SARS-CoV-2 and coronaviruses. The antigens of these receptors remain unknown. The unexposed donors gave CD4+ T cells in about 2011-2019, prior to COVID-19. After approximately 10 days of culture, CD4+ T cells were isolated. Sequenced by immunoSEQ multiplex PCR; TCRdb stores in-frame clones only, minus some. The table records around 32,000 clones, less than 85% of them present only once. The sample was CD4+ T cells from PBMCs, cultured in vitro. The source is a human donor in good health.

The chain couples TRBV7-6 to TRBJ1-6; perhaps TRBD1 as D (6 bases). CDR1 is SGHVS, CDR2 FNYEAQ, per germline. CDR3 length: 18 residues. V shed 2 bases and J shed 0 bases, with 14 bases lying between them. The CDR3: CASSLRGGRSSYNSPLHF. In DNA, the CDR3 is TGTGCCAGCAGCTTAAGGGGGGGCCGAAGCTCCTATAATTCACCCCTCCACTTT.

The rearrangement uses TRBV2 and TRBJ1-5; D not resolved. This CDR3 contains 16 residues. Germline V gives CDR1 SNHLY, CDR2 FYNNEI. The V end was cut by 0 bases, the J end by 2 bases, with 11 bases between. The CDR3 reads CASSEAADPGNQPQHF. The CDR3 coding sequence is TGTGCCAGCAGTGAAGCGGCAGATCCCGGCAATCAGCCCCAGCATTTT.

The V and J genes are TRBV10-3 and TRBJ2-1, with 9 bases fitting TRBD2. Germline V gene sequence: CDR1 ENHRY, CDR2 SYGVKD. J lost 4 bases, V lost 7 bases, and 5 bases had no gene match. This CDR3 has 14 amino acids. In nucleotides, the CDR3 is TGTGCCATCACCCGTAGCGGGGGATACAATGAGCAGTTCTTC. Its translation is CAITRSGGYNEQFF.

In this sample, this clone turned up once. The V call is TRBV5-1, the J call TRBJ1-2; D gene uncertain. V was trimmed by 0 bases and J by 3 bases, leaving 18 bases between them. Germline values: CDR1 SGHRS, CDR2 YFSETQ. The CDR3 loop spans 17 amino acids. The CDR3 protein is CASSLAGRSFLDYGYTF. The DNA of the CDR3 is TGCGCCAGCAGCTTGGCCGGTCGGAGTTTCCTCGACTATGGCTACACCTTC.

The chain employs TRBV19 and TRBJ1-6; the D is unclear. Trimming cost V 7 bases and J 10 bases, with 20 bases left between them. Germline lookup yields CDR1 LNHDA and CDR2 SQIVND (reference sequence). The CDR3 is 15 residues long. The CDR3 DNA reads as TGTGCCAGTATCCCCGGGGATAGAACTGGATCACCCCTCCACTTT. Its translation: CASIPGDRTGSPLHF.

The V gene is TRBV7-3, the J gene TRBJ2-3; TRBD2 aligns across 10 bases. Trimming at V came to 3 bases and at J to 1 base, leaving 7 bases not matched to a gene. The germline V gene encodes CDR1 SGHTA and CDR2 FQGTGA. The length of the CDR3 is 17 residues. DNA for the CDR3: TGTGCCAGCAGCTTGGGGCTAGCGGGAGCCCGCACAGATACGCAGTATTTT. Its translation: CASSLGLAGARTDTQYF.

The genes are TRBV27 and TRBJ2-3, with 12 bases aligning to TRBD2. Germline V lookup: CDR1 MNHEY, CDR2 SMNVEV (reference sequence). V lost 4 bases to trimming and J lost 1 base; unmatched junction nucleotides: 0. This CDR3 comprises 15 residues. CDR3 sequence: CASSSSGGGTDTQYF. CDR3 nucleotides: TGTGCCAGCAGTTCTAGCGGGGGGGGCACAGATACGCAGTATTTT.

The chain combines TRBV11-2 with TRBJ2-3; D is uncertain. Deletions cut 3 bases from V and 5 bases from J, with 6 bases between. The CDR3 extends over 12 amino acids. Germline CDR1 and CDR2: SGHAT and FQNNGV. The CDR3 DNA is TGTGCCAGCAGCTTTCTACAAGATACGCAGTATTTT. Amino acids: CASSFLQDTQYF.

This clone was recorded only once. The chain links TRBV6-6 to TRBJ2-4, with D maybe TRBD2 (5 bases). CDR3 size: 14 residues. Germline assignment: CDR1 MNHNY and CDR2 SVGAGI (reference sequence). The ends were cut back, 5 bases at V and 7 bases at J, with 15 bases in the middle. CDR3 residues: CASSPEGGWNIQYF. The DNA for the CDR3 is TGTGCCAGCAGTCCCGAGGGCGGCTGGAACATTCAGTACTTC.

The genes are TRBV3-1 (or the pseudogene TRBV3-2) and TRBJ2-1; maybe TRBD2 (6 bases). This CDR3 contains 13 residues. The ends were cut back, 2 bases at V and 6 bases at J, with 8 bases in the middle. Germline CDR1 reads LGHDT; CDR2 reads YNNKEL (reference sequence). The CDR3 reads CASSQRRGNEQFF. DNA for the CDR3: TGTGCCAGCAGCCAACGGCGGGGCAATGAGCAGTTCTTC.